This TCR beta chain was observed in a study of blood T cells in healthy people across ages. This clonotype was seen repeatedly, ten times or more. Its antigen is still unknown. Primers used in a second PCR of roughly 6 to 11 cycles were a sample-barcoded 5' primer and a J-beta primer mix. One entry per CDR3 protein, called by TCRdb with MiXCR from the 5' RACE reads. This table has more than 900,000 distinct CDR3 sequences, 25% to 30% appearing once. Trimming removed 3 bases from V and 4 bases from J, with 4 bases in between. CDR1 and CDR2 (germline): MGHDK, SYGVNS. This CDR3 is built from 11 residues. Findings and caveats of the study: More naive CD4+ cells and higher diversity marked long-lived donors relative to aged donors.

This same sample was also taken into another study, of T cells of mothers and their children. That study adds: Every mother produced more than 8 million TCR beta CDR3 reads, whereas every child provided several million. Related mother-child pairs shared slightly more overlap than unrelated pairs, but the difference was non-significant.

The V and J genes are TRBV25-1 and TRBJ2-7; D remains ambiguous. This TCR was sampled from a woman between 35 and 50 years old in good health. Sequencing was done on a sample of blood. CDR3 protein: CASSEIYEQYF. CDR3 in DNA: TGTGCCAGCAGTGAGATATACGAGCAGTACTTC.